The source of this TCR beta chain is a study of shared clonotypes between healthy human individuals. Points from the study as a whole: An effect of sequencing depth on clonotype sharing among donors was expected.

About this clone itself: Its cognate antigen is unknown.

Data came from immunoSEQ multiplex PCR; TCRdb stores just in-frame clones and leaves some out. The data contain under 650,000 clones, approximately 95% of them singletons. The ends were cut back, 1 base at V and 3 bases at J, with 9 bases in the middle. Germline values: CDR1 SGHAT, CDR2 FQNNGV. The CDR3 loop spans 14 amino acids. The receptor was derived from a woman aged 25 to 39 in good health. The sample comprised naive CD4+ T cells sorted from blood. Subset described: CD45RA+ positively selected. The chain couples TRBV11-2 to TRBJ2-5; D gene uncertain. CDR3 coding DNA: TGTGCCAGCAGCTTAGGGGCGGTAAAAGAGACCCAGTACTTC. This sequence encodes CASSLGAVKETQYF.